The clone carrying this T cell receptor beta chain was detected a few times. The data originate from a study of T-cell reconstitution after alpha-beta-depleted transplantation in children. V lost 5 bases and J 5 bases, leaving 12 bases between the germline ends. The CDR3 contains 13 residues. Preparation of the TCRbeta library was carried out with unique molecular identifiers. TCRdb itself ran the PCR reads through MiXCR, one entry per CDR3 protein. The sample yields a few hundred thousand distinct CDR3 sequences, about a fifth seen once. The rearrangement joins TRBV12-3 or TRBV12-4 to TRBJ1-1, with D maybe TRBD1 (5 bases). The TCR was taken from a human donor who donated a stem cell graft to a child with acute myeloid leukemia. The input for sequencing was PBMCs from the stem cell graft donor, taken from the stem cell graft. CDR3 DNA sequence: TGTGCCAGCAGTCCGTCGTGGGGGACTGAAGCTTTCTTT. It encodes CASSPSWGTEAFF.